The text below deals with one T cell receptor beta chain. The antigen it recognizes is unknown. There are no base qualities to consult, and no much larger clone falls within one base. Healthy HIV-negative adults with no recently reported acute infections or vaccinations were included as donors. Every donor was a Caucasian adult residing in Nashville, Tennessee, USA. CD4+ T cells were enriched by magnetic negative selection, after which naive cells were positively selected on CD45RA and the negative fraction was taken as the memory subset. After blood collection by leukapheresis, PBMCs were isolated using Ficoll-Histopaque density gradient centrifugation and then cryopreserved in the vapor phase of liquid nitrogen. Purity and quantity of every magnetically sorted T cell population were checked by analytical flow cytometry. From each sorted fraction, genomic DNA was isolated and quantified by UV absorbance on a Nanodrop 2000c.

These data come from a study of shared clonotypes between healthy human individuals (dated by TCRdb to 2018 to 2020). At the level of the whole study: A few men and a couple of women, aged 18 to 49 years, made up the cohort. For each donor, three plates each were used for CD4 naive and CD4 memory, two plates were used for CD8 naive, and one plate was used for CD8 memory. To estimate repertoire size and how much clonotypes are shared between individuals, the study performed deep sequencing of blood TCR repertoires from a handful of healthy adults. Libraries were prepared and TCR repertoires were sequenced by different laboratories using diverse techniques, in order to increase sequencing depth and limit assay-specific biases. Between about 0.9 and 10 billion PBMCs per donor were obtained by leukapheresis.

The germline V gene provides CDR1 MNHEY and CDR2 SVGAGI. The CDR3 covers 15 residues, taking in both the cysteine and the phenylalanine. Only the CDR3 region is kept as DNA, spanning 45 bases read in frame from base 1. V is shortened by 5 bases, J by 4 bases, and the region joining them spans 17 bases. What the research found in general, with its limitations: Rarefaction of sorted-subset datasets indicated incomplete sequencing despite the large sequencing depth. Compared with non-shared clonotypes, clonotypes shared by all four sorted-subset donors had higher generation probabilities. The genetic and exposure-history diversity represented was limited by the small number of donors. Based on pairwise subsampling, the degree of clonotype sharing among donors was expected to be affected by sequencing depth. Sampling was limited to blood, and TCR repertoires in tissue likely differ from TCR repertoires in blood. Sharing across a few donors was observed for roughly 5.4% of naive CD4, 3% to 4% of naive CD8, around 2.5% of memory CD4, and less than 0.45% of memory CD8 clonotypes. Estimated clonotype richness was generally larger for naive than for memory subsets.

TCR CDR3 regions were amplified from genomic DNA by multiplex PCR using the deep immunoSEQ assay. For each cell subset, the extracted genomic DNA was distributed evenly across all wells of several immunoSEQ 96-well plates, and each plate served as one replicate. For sorted subsets, 200 ng of genomic DNA, equivalent to around 29,000 T cell genomes, went into each replicate PCR. The purified libraries were quantified using a Qubit 3.0 fluorometer, sized with a Bioanalyzer 2100, and then quantified again using the KAPA Library Quantification kit. Each immunoSEQ 96-well plate was sequenced on its own single-read 150-cycle Illumina NextSeq 550 flow cell. In the paper's pipeline: Because only junctional sequences without quality scores were contained in the immunoSEQ output, filtering matching that applied to full-length reads could not be performed. Sequences were annotated with PyIR, a Python wrapper for IgBLAST v1.9, using IMGT germline references to assign V/J genes and CDR3. Reads were removed for weak V/J assignments (E-value above 1e-6), missing CDR3, stop codons, out-of-frame junctions, or ambiguous translated residues. V3J clonotypes were defined as sequences sharing an identical inferred V gene, J gene, and CDR3 amino acid sequence. Percentage overlap between repertoires was calculated by dividing the number of shared unique clonotypes by the size of the smaller repertoire. Richness of each repertoire was evaluated using RTK rarefaction, the Chao1 estimator, and Recon v2.1 estimates of unobserved clonotypes. Generation probabilities for all TCRbeta clonotypes obtained by the gDNA method from a handful of donors were computed using OLGA. Sourced from immuneACCESS, this table was stored by TCRdb with only in-frame sequences that have V and J called. A share of the clones is absent; for the studies checked, an unresolved V gene accounts for under half, and the remainder has no known explanation. For V, J and clone size, that table is used; D and trimming come from the DNA. The sample table lists 1.4 million to 1.5 million clones, roughly 97% of them with a count of one. The ten largest clonotypes hold roughly 1.2% of the sample.

The sequenced sample consisted of naive CD4+ T cells sorted from blood. Taken with the paper, the label for cell subset or site translates to: CD45RA+ positively selected. The source is a man between 25 and 39 years old in good health. Recombination joined TRBV6-5 with TRBJ1-2; D gene: possibly TRBD1, on 5 matching bases. Here is the DNA: TGTGCCAGCAGTGGGGGAGTTGGTGGGGGCTATGGCTACACCTTC. It specifies CASSGGVGGGYGYTF.